The present T cell receptor (beta chain) was sequenced within a study of beta chain features in type 1 diabetes. On the study more broadly: Healthy donors, compared against patients, showed similar age, gender and cell yields. Broader study findings: More deletions and fewer insertions at VDJ junctions were found in patients with type 1 diabetes. Among patients with Type 1 diabetes, TCRB CDR3s were moderately but significantly shorter in every one of the four CD4+ subsets. Patients' naive, central memory and Treg TCRB repertoires seemed closer to one another than those of healthy donors.

As every portion of the isolated RNA was reverse transcribed, the sequencing read expressed TCRB transcripts. Clones were read by immunoSEQ multiplex PCR, and TCRdb kept only the in-frame ones, dropping some. The table lists 630,000 or so clones, over 12% of them singletons. As concerns this clone: Its antigen is as yet unknown.

The CDR3 sequence is 13 residues long. Trimming took off 0 bases at V and 10 bases at J, with 12 bases between the two ends. The V gene's germline CDR1 is LGHNA and CDR2 YSLEER. The chain couples TRBV4-3 to TRBJ2-5, with D tentatively TRBD2 (5 bases). The receptor comes from a man younger than 30 with type 1 diabetes. Sequencing was done on a sample of naive CD4+ T cells from blood. The CDR3 region has the DNA TGCGCCAGCAGCCAAGACAACTCGGGGAACCAGTACTTC. This translates into CASSQDNSGNQYF.